One TCR beta chain is described in this entry. The target of this receptor is not known. Base qualities were left out, and no much larger clone turns up one base away. The entry originates in a study of shared clonotypes between healthy human individuals (dated by TCRdb to the early 2020s). At the level of the whole study: The cohort comprised a couple of women and a few men aged 18 to 49 years. Each donor's leukapheresis produced roughly between roughly 0.85 and 10 billion PBMCs. Blood TCR repertoires of about 5 healthy adults were deeply sequenced to estimate repertoire size and the extent of clonotype sharing between individuals. Per donor, three plates each were used for CD4 naive and CD4 memory, two for CD8 naive, and one for CD8 memory. To increase sequencing depth and limit assay-specific biases, different laboratories used diverse techniques to prepare libraries and sequence TCR repertoires. Study-level results and caveats: Pairwise subsampling led to the expectation that sequencing depth would affect the degree of clonotype sharing among donors. About 4.5% of naive CD4, roughly 3.5% of naive CD8, around 2.3% of memory CD4, and about 0.4% of memory CD8 clonotypes were shared across several donors. Compared with non-shared clonotypes, clonotypes shared by all four sorted-subset donors had higher generation probabilities. The genetic and exposure-history diversity represented was limited by the small number of donors. Incomplete sequencing was indicated by rarefaction of sorted-subset datasets, despite the large sequencing depth. Only blood was sampled, and tissue TCR repertoires likely differ from those in blood. Naive subsets generally had larger estimated clonotype richness than memory subsets.

Using the deep immunoSEQ assay, multiplex PCR amplified TCR CDR3 regions from genomic DNA. Extracted genomic DNA from each cell subset was distributed evenly across all wells of several immunoSEQ 96-well plates, and each plate was treated as a replicate. For sorted subsets, 200 to 250 ng of genomic DNA, equivalent to 30,000 or so T cell genomes, went into each replicate PCR. Purified libraries were measured with a Qubit 3.0 fluorometer, size-checked on a Bioanalyzer 2100, and measured again with the KAPA Library Quantification kit. Every immunoSEQ 96-well plate was sequenced on a dedicated single-read 150-cycle Illumina NextSeq 550 flow cell. In the authors' own workflow: Because only junctional sequences without quality scores were contained in the immunoSEQ output, filtering matching that applied to full-length reads could not be performed. To assign V/J genes and CDR3, sequences were annotated using PyIR, a Python wrapper for IgBLAST v1.9, with IMGT germline references. Reads were removed for weak V/J assignments (E-value above 1e-6), missing CDR3, stop codons, out-of-frame junctions, or ambiguous translated residues. V3J clonotypes were defined by identical inferred V gene, J gene, and CDR3 amino acid sequence. The percentage overlap between two repertoires was calculated by dividing the number of shared unique clonotypes by the size of the smaller repertoire. Repertoire richness was assessed with RTK rarefaction, the Chao1 estimator, and Recon v2.1 estimates of unobserved clonotypes. Generation probabilities were computed with OLGA for all TCRbeta clonotypes obtained by the gDNA method from four donors. TCRdb retrieved this table from immuneACCESS and kept in-frame rearrangements only. Not all clones are present; in checked studies, unresolved V genes account for under half, and no reason is known for the remainder. V, J and clone size are those of that table, while D and trimming were read from the DNA. Recorded for this sample are some 550,000 clones; almost 97% of them occurred a single time. The ten top clones hold about 0.06% of the sample.

The donors were healthy, HIV-negative adults who had no recently reported acute infections or vaccinations. Only Caucasian adults living in Nashville, Tennessee, USA were represented among the donors. Magnetic negative selection was used to enrich CD4+ T cells, after which naive cells were positively selected on CD45RA and the negative fraction became the memory subset. Blood was collected by leukapheresis, and PBMCs were isolated by Ficoll-Histopaque density gradient centrifugation and then cryopreserved in liquid nitrogen vapor phase. Analytical flow cytometry was used to check the purity and quantity of every magnetically sorted T cell population. Genomic DNA was isolated from every sorted fraction and measured by UV absorbance on a Nanodrop 2000c. V is cut back by 6 bases and J by 1 base, with 12 bases in the junction unmatched. The CDR3 contains 17 residues, cysteine and phenylalanine counted. The sequence is cut down to CDR3 DNA, 51 bases in frame from base 1. As encoded in the germline V gene, CDR1 is MDHEN while CDR2 is SYDVKM.

Sequencing was carried out using naive CD4+ T cells sorted from blood. The sample's cell subset or site label, in plain terms: CD45RA+ positively selected. The sequence is built from TRBV28 and TRBJ1-1; TRBD1 agrees with 9 junctional bases. The sequence was obtained from a woman aged 25 to 39 in good health. The nucleotide sequence reads as follows: TGTGCCAGCAGCTCCCGGGGACAGGGAAGAGGGAACACTGAAGCTTTCTTT. This gives the protein CASSSRGQGRGNTEAFF.